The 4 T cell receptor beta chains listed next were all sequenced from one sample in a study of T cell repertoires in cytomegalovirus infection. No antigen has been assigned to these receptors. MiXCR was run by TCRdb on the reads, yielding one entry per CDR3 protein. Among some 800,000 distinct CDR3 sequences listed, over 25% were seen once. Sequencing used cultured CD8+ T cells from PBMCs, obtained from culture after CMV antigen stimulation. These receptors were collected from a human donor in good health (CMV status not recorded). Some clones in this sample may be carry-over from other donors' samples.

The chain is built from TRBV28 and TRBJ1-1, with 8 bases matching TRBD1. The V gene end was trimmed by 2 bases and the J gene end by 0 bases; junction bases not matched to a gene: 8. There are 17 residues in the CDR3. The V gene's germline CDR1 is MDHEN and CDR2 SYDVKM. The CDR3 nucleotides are TGTGCCAGCAGTTTAATTCGGACAGGGCCCATGAACACTGAAGCTTTCTTT. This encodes CASSLIRTGPMNTEAFF.

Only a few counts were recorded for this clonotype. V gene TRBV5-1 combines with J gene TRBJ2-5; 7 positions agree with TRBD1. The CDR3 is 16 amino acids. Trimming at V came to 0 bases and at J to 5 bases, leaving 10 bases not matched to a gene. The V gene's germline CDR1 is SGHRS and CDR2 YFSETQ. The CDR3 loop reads CASSLAVGGGSETQYF. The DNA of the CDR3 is TGCGCCAGCAGCTTGGCCGTAGGGGGCGGTTCGGAGACCCAGTACTTC.

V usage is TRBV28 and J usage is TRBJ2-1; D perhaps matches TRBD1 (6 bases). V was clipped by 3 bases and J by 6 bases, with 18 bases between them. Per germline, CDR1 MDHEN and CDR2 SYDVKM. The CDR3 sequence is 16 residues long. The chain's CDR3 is CASSFPDSAQGNEQFF. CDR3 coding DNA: TGTGCCAGCAGTTTCCCGGACAGCGCCCAGGGCAATGAGCAGTTCTTC. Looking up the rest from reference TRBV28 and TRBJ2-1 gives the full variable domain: DVKVTQSSRYLVKRTGEKVFLECVQDMDHENMFWYRQDPGLGLRLIYFSYDVKMKEKGDIPEGYSVSREKKERFSLILESASTNQTSMYLCASSFPDSAQGNEQFFGPGTRLTVL.

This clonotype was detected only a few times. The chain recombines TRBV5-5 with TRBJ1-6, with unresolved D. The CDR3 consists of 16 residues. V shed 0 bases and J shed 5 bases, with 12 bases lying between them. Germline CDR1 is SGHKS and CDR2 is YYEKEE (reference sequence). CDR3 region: CASSLEGRGNNSPLHF. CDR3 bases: TGTGCCAGCAGCTTGGAAGGGAGAGGGAATAATTCACCCCTCCACTTT.